The 12 T cell receptor beta chains below come from one sample, sequenced in a study of blood T cell repertoires in COVID-19. Using immunoSEQ multiplex PCR, the repertoire was profiled, and TCRdb retains in-frame clones only, with some absent. The data contain around 56,000 clones, approximately 88% of them singletons. The source material was peripheral blood. The receptors here all came from a human donor in a cohort sampled during active COVID-19.

The chain uses TRBV5-8 and TRBJ2-7; maybe TRBD1 (5 bases). Germline CDR1 and CDR2: SGHTS and YDEGEE. CDR3 length equals 14 residues. Trimming cost V 2 bases and J 3 bases, with 12 bases left between them. The CDR3 nucleotides read TGTGCCAGCAGCTTCGCAGGGATTTACTACGAGCAGTACTTC. This sequence encodes CASSFAGIYYEQYF.

The chain recombines TRBV5-1 with TRBJ2-6; no reliable D call. Per the germline V gene, CDR1 is SGHRS and CDR2 is YFSETQ. The CDR3 is 16 residues long. V lost 4 bases to trimming and J lost 0 bases, with 11 bases between them. CDR3 nucleotides: TGCGCCAGCAGCCAAGACATCTTCTCTGGGGCCAACGTCCTGACTTTC. It translates to CASSQDIFSGANVLTF.

This clone was recorded only once. At one of its ends the junction is not consistent with the germline gene, which may arise from a read error. V usage is TRBV7-7 and J usage is TRBJ1-5; 7 bases align to TRBD1. The CDR3 is 20 residues long. Germline V lookup: CDR1 SSHAT, CDR2 FNYEAQ (reference sequence). The CDR3 DNA reads as TGTGCTAGCAGCCAGCCACGCGACAGGGATCCGACTGTAAGCAATCAGCCCCAGCATTTT. It encodes CASSQPRDRDPTVSNQPQHF.

This rearrangement joins TRBV12-3 or TRBV12-4 to TRBJ1-2; D possibly corresponds to TRBD1 (5 bases). This CDR3 is 13 amino acids long. Trimming removed 7 bases at V and 8 bases at J, with 17 bases between. CDR3 sequence reads: CASNLRDSRGYTF. CDR3 nucleotides: TGTGCCAGCAACCTCCGGGACTCAAGGGGCTACACCTTC.

This chain joins TRBV4-2 and TRBJ2-1, with a tentative D call TRBD1 (6 bases). The CDR3 has 16 amino acids. Germline V CDR1 and CDR2: LGHNA, YNFKEQ. Between the trimmed V and J ends, which lost 0 bases and 4 bases, there was a span of 13 bases. This CDR3 reads CASSQEGAPSYNEQFF. CDR3 bases: TGTGCCAGCAGCCAAGAGGGGGCCCCAAGTTACAATGAGCAGTTCTTC.

This chain joins TRBV4-3 and TRBJ2-5, with D possibly TRBD1 on 5 matching bases. The ends were cut back, 0 bases at V and 2 bases at J, with 13 bases in the middle. The CDR3 is 16 residues long. The V gene's germline CDR1 is LGHNA and CDR2 YSLEER. The CDR3 sequence is CASSQEYRSTQETQYF. The DNA of the CDR3 is TGCGCCAGCAGCCAAGAATACAGGTCGACACAAGAGACCCAGTACTTC.

The rearrangement joins TRBV6-1 to TRBJ2-7, with D perhaps TRBD1 (5 bases). Germline V gene lookup returns CDR1 MNHNS and CDR2 SASEGT. Trimming removed 0 bases from V and 5 bases from J, with 17 bases in between. The CDR3 runs to 16 residues. The CDR3 loop is CASSEAMVRGFNEQYF. The CDR3 nucleotides are TGTGCCAGCAGTGAAGCCATGGTAAGGGGATTCAACGAGCAGTACTTC.

The J gene is TRBJ1-3, the V gene TRBV5-1; 8 positions agree with TRBD1. The germline gives CDR1 SGHRS, CDR2 YFSETQ. J was trimmed by 4 bases and V by 0 bases; bases with no gene match: 3. The CDR3 contains 15 residues. CDR3 sequence: CASSLDGTGGNTIYF. For the CDR3, the DNA is TGCGCCAGCAGCTTGGACGGGACAGGAGGAAACACCATATATTTT.

This chain uses TRBV9 with TRBJ2-5, with TRBD2 identical over 10 bases. CDR1 and CDR2 (germline): SGDLS, YYNGEE. The CDR3 runs to 15 residues. Trimming removed 0 bases from V and 4 bases from J; junction bases left unmatched: 3. The CDR3 loop reads CASSVESGGAETQYF. The DNA for the CDR3 is TGTGCCAGCAGCGTAGAGAGCGGGGGGGCAGAGACCCAGTACTTC.

V and J are TRBV7-2 and TRBJ2-1; 7 bases map to TRBD2. Germline lookup yields CDR1 SGHTA and CDR2 FQGNSA. This CDR3 contains 15 residues. V lost 1 base to trimming and J lost 0 bases; unmatched junction nucleotides: 0. In DNA form, the CDR3 reads TGTGCCAGCAGCTTAGGCGGGGGCTCCTACAATGAGCAGTTCTTC. Its protein is CASSLGGGSYNEQFF.

The V and J genes are TRBV7-2 and TRBJ1-3; TRBD1 matches 9 bases. The CDR3 has 15 residues. V shed 5 bases, J shed 0 bases, and the junction held 2 bases outside the gene matches. Germline V gives CDR1 SGHTA, CDR2 FQGNSA. The CDR3 DNA reads as TGTGCCAGCAGCATGGGACAGGGCTCTGGAAACACCATATATTTT. It codes for CASSMGQGSGNTIYF.

The chain couples TRBV4-3 to TRBJ2-7; TRBD2 matches at 8 bases. Germline assignment: CDR1 LGHNA and CDR2 YSLEER. This CDR3 comprises 15 residues. The V gene end was trimmed by 4 bases and the J gene end by 2 bases; junction bases not matched to a gene: 7. The CDR3, as DNA: TGCGCCAGCAGCCCGAATGCGGGAGGAACCTACGAGCAGTACTTC. It encodes CASSPNAGGTYEQYF.